This T cell receptor beta chain was identified during a study of T cells in Graves' hyperthyroidism and ophthalmopathy. Germline-derived CDR1 and CDR2 are DFQATT and SNEGSKA (reference sequence). The CDR3 has 13 residues. This clonotype was seen a handful of times. Its antigen is unknown. Points from the study as a whole: Clonotypes that were expanded in thyroid above 0.001 mostly appeared in blood too.

TCR beta CDR3 region amplification was performed from RNA transcripts. A first-round RT-PCR of the TCR CDR3 used the HTBI primer set. TCRdb used MiXCR to reprocess the multiplex PCR reads, holding one entry per CDR3 protein. The sample has 490,000 or so distinct CDR3 sequences, nearly 20% seen once; the top ten hold approximately 50%. What was sequenced was blood. The V and J genes are TRBV20-1 and TRBJ2-5; 8 bases are a match to TRBD1. The receptor's source is a man aged 40-49 years with Graves' ophthalmopathy. The CDR3 sequence: CSPTQGDQETQYF. CDR3 DNA sequence: TGCAGCCCAACACAGGGGGATCAAGAGACCCAGTACTTC.